The following is a T cell receptor (beta chain) sequence with its context. Its antigen is undetermined. DNA at approximately 200 ng, tens of thousands of T cell genomes, went into sorted-subset replicate PCRs. The repertoire was sequenced with immunoSEQ multiplex PCR; TCRdb's copy has only in-frame clones and lacks some. The sample has millions of clones, approximately 94% seen once; the top ten hold around 0.14%. This specimen belongs to a study of shared clonotypes between healthy human individuals. All of the donors resided in Nashville, Tennessee, and each was a Caucasian adult. Findings of the study overall: Generation probabilities of non-shared clonotypes were lower (relative to those shared by all four donors). It was the few donors that limited the genetic and exposure-history diversity represented.

Losses at the gene ends were 0 bases for V and 2 bases for J; bases not matched to a gene: 3. The germline CDR1 and CDR2 sequences are SGHRS and YFSETQ. The CDR3 spans 15 residues. The V and J genes are TRBV5-1 and TRBJ2-7; TRBD2 matches 9 bases. Sequenced sample: naive CD4+ T cells sorted from blood. The subset denotes: CD45RA+ positively selected. The sequence was obtained from a man between 18 and 35 years old in good health. Written as DNA, the CDR3 is TGCGCCAGCAGCTTGGAGGTAGCGGGAGCCTACGAGCAGTACTTC. This translates into CASSLEVAGAYEQYF.